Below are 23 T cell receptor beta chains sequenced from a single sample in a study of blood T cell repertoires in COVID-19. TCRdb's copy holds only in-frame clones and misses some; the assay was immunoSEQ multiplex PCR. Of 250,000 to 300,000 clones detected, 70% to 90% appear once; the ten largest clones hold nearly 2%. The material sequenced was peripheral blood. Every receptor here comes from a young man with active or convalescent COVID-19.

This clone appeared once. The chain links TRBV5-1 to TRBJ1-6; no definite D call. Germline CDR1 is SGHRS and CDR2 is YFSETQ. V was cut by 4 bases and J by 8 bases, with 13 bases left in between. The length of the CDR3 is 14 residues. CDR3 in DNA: TGCGCCAGCAGCCTCGGTGAGGGTGATTCACCCCTCCACTTT. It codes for CASSLGEGDSPLHF.

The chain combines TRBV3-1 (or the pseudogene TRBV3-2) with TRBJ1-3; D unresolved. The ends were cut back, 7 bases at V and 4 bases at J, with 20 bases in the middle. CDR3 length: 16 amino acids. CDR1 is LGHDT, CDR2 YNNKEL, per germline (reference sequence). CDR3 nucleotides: TGTGCCAGCACCAACGCGGTCTTCGGCTCGGGAAACACCATATATTTT. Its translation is CASTNAVFGSGNTIYF.

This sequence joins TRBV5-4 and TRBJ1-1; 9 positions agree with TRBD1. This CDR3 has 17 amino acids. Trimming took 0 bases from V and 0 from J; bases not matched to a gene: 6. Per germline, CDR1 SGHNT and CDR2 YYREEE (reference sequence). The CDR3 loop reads CASSLDRGLPMNTEAFF. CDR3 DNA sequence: TGTGCCAGCAGCTTGGACAGGGGGCTTCCCATGAACACTGAAGCTTTCTTT. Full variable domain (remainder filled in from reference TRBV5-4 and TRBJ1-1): ETGVTQSPTHLIKTRGQQVTLRCSSQSGHNTVSWYQQALGQGPQFIFQYYREEENGRGNFPPRFSGLQFPNYSSELNVNALELDDSALYLCASSLDRGLPMNTEAFFGQGTRLTVV.

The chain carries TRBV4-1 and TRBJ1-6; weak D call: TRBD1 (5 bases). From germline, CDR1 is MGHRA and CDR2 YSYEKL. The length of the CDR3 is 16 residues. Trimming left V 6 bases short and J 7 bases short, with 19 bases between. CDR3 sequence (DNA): TGCGCCAGCAGATCAGGGCAGAAAAATAAAAATTCACCCCTCCACTTT. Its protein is CASRSGQKNKNSPLHF.

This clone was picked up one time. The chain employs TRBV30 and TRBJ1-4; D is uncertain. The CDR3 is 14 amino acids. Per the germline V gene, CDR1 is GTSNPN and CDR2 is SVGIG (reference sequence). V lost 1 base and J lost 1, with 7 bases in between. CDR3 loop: CAWSGSGTNEKLFF. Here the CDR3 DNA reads TGTGCCTGGAGTGGATCAGGAACTAATGAAAAACTGTTTTTT.

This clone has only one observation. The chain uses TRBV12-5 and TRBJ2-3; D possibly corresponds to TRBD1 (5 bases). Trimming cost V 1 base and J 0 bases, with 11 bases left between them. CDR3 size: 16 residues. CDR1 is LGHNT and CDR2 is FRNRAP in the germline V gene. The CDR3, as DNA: TGTGCTAGTGGTTTGGGGGCTAGGGGTAGCACAGATACGCAGTATTTT. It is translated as CASGLGARGSTDTQYF.

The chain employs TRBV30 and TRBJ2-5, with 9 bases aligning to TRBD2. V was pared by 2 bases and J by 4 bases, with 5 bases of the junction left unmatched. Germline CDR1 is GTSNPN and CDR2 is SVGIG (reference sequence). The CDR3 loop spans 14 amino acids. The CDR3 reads CAWSSSGVAETQYF. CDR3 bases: TGTGCCTGGAGTTCTAGCGGGGTCGCAGAGACCCAGTACTTC.

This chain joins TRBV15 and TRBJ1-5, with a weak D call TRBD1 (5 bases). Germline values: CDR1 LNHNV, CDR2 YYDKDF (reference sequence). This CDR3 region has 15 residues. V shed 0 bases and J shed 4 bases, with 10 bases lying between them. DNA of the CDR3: TGTGCCACCAGCAGAGATGCGGCAGGGAATCAGCCCCAGCATTTT. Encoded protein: CATSRDAAGNQPQHF.

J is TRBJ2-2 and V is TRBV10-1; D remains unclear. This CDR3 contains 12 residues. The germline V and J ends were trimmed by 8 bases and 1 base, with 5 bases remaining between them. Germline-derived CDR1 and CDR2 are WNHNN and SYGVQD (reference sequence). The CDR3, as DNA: TGCGCCAGCGGCAGGAACACCGGGGAGCTGTTTTTT. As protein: CASGRNTGELFF.

The CDR3 is CASSFRTSGGNEQFF. The CDR3 DNA follows: TGTGCCAGCAGCTTTCGGACTAGCGGGGGCAATGAGCAGTTCTTC. This sequence joins TRBV7-2 and TRBJ2-1, with 13 bases identical to TRBD2. The V gene's germline CDR1 is SGHTA and CDR2 FQGNSA. CDR3 length: 15 amino acids. Losses at the gene ends were 3 bases for V and 6 bases for J; bases not matched to a gene: 2.

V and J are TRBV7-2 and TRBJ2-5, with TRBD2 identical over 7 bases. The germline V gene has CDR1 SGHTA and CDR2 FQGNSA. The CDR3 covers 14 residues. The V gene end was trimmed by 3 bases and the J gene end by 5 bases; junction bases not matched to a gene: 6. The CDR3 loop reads CASSFGGGEETQYF. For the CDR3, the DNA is TGTGCCAGCAGCTTTGGCGGGGGAGAGGAGACCCAGTACTTC.

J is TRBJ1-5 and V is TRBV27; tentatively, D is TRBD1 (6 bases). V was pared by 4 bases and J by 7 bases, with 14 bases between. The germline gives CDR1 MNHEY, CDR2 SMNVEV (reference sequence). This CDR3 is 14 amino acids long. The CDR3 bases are TGTGCCAGCAGTTCACAGGGCGGCGGGCAGCCCCAGCATTTT. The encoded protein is CASSSQGGGQPQHF.

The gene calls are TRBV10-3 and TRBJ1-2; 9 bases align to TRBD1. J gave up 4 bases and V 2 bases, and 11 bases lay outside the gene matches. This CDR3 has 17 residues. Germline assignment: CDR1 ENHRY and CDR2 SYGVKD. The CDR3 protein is CAISEMGQGSHGYGYTF. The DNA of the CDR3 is TGTGCCATCAGTGAGATGGGACAGGGTTCCCACGGCTATGGCTACACCTTC.

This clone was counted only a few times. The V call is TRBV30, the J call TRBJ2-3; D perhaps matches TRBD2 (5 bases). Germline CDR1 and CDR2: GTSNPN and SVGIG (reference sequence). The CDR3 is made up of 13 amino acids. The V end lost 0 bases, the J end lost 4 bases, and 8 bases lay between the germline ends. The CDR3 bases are TGTGCCTGGAGTGTACCGGGGTCAGATACGCAGTATTTT. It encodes CAWSVPGSDTQYF.

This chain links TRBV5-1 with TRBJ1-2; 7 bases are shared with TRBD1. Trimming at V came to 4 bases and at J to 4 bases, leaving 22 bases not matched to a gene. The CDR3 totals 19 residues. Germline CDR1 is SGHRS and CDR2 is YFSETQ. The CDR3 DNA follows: TGCGCCAGCAGCGTTCGGGTCCCGGGACAGAAACGCATCAGCTATGGCTACACCTTC. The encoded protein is CASSVRVPGQKRISYGYTF.

The CDR3 loop is CASSLELAPISPLHF. In DNA form, the CDR3 reads TGTGCCAGCAGCTTAGAGTTGGCCCCAATTTCACCCCTCCACTTT. This chain uses TRBV7-2 with TRBJ1-6; D is uncertain. V lost 1 base to trimming and J lost 9 bases, with 13 bases between them. The germline V gene has CDR1 SGHTA and CDR2 FQGNSA. The CDR3 runs 15 residues.

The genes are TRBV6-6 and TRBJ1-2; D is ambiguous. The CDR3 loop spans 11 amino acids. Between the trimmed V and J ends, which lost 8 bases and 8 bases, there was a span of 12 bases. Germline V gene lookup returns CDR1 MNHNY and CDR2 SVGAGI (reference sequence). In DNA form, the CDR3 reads TGTGCCAGCGGATGGAGTGGCGGCTACACCTTC. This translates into CASGWSGGYTF.

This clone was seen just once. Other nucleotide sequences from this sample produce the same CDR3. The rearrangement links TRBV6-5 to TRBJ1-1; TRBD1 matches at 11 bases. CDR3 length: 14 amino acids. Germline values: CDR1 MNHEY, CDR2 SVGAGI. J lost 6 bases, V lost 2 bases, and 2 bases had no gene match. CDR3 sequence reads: CASSYTGQGAEAFF. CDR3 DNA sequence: TGTGCCAGCAGTTACACGGGACAGGGGGCTGAAGCTTTCTTT.

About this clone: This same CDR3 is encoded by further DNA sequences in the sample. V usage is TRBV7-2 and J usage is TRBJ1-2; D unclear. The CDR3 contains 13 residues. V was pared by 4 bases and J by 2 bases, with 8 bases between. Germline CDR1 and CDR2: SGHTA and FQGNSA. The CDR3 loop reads CASSSQINYGYTF. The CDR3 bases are TGTGCCAGCAGCTCGCAGATAAACTATGGCTACACCTTC.

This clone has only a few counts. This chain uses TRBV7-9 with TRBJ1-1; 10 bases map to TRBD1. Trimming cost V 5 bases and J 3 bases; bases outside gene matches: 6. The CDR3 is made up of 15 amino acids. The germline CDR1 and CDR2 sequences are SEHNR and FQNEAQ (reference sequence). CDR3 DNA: TGTGCCAGCAGCCAAACCGGGACAGGGGACACTGAAGCTTTCTTT. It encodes CASSQTGTGDTEAFF.

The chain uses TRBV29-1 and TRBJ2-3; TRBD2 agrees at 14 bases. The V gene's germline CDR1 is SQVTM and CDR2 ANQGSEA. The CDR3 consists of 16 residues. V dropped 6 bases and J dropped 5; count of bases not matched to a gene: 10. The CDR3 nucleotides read TGCAGCGTAGACCCGGGACTAGCGGGGGTCAAAGATACGCAGTATTTT. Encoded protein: CSVDPGLAGVKDTQYF.

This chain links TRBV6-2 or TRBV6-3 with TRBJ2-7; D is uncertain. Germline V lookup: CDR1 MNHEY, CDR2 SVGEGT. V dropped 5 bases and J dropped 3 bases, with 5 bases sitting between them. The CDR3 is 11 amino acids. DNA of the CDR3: TGTGCCAGCAGTCAGAACTACGAGCAGTACTTC. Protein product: CASSQNYEQYF.

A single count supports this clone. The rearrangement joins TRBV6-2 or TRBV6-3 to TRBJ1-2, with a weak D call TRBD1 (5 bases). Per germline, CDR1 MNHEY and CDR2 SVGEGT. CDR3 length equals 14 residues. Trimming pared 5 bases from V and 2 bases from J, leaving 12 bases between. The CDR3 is CASSLDTRNYGYTF. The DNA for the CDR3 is TGTGCCAGCAGTCTGGACACCCGGAACTATGGCTACACCTTC.